This TCR beta chain appears in the sequencing data of a study of patients and donors after allogeneic stem cell transplantation. This clonotype has a handful of counts. CDR1 and CDR2 (germline): SGDLS, YYNGEE. The ends lost 4 bases at V and 5 bases at J; junction bases unmatched: 6. This CDR3 contains 14 residues. A single record per CDR3 protein comes from TCRdb applying MiXCR to the RT-PCR reads. Of hundreds of thousands of distinct CDR3 sequences in the sample, roughly 17% were seen once. Specimen: blood, either unsorted or a sorted T cell fraction (not recorded which). The chain joins TRBV9 to TRBJ2-5; 9 bases are shared with TRBD1. This clonotype originated in a human donor who was either an allogeneic HSCT recipient or a stem cell or donor lymphocyte infusion donor (not recorded which). It is not recorded whose cells these are; they may come from a transplant donor. The CDR3 reads CASSRQGGWETQYF. The CDR3, as DNA: TGTGCCAGCAGCAGACAGGGGGGGTGGGAGACCCAGTACTTC.